This TCR beta chain was recovered during a study of T cell repertoires in cytomegalovirus infection. For the study at large: It was the public TCR beta signatures that indicated both CMV infection and matching HLA type. Study-level results: There were carriers of CMV plus the relevant HLA, and cumulative public TCR beta family frequency identified them. In two of eight donors, the top clonotype was HLA-C-restricted CMV-specific.

Germline lookup yields CDR1 SGHVS and CDR2 FNYEAQ. The length of the CDR3 is 16 residues. Trimming removed 5 bases from V and 9 bases from J; junction bases left unmatched: 14. This clonotype was detected ten times or more. Its antigen remains unknown. MiXCR, applied by TCRdb to the reads, yields one record per CDR3 protein. Of some 600,000 distinct CDR3 sequences listed, less than 25% are singletons. J is TRBJ2-5 and V is TRBV7-6, with 11 positions matching TRBD2. Sequencing was done on a sample of CD8+ T cells from PBMCs. The sequence derives from a human donor in good health (CMV status not recorded). Some clones in this sample may be carry-over from other donors' samples. The CDR3 reads CASSPELAGALTAQYF. The CDR3 nucleotides read TGTGCCAGCAGCCCTGAACTAGCGGGAGCTCTCACGGCCCAGTACTTC.